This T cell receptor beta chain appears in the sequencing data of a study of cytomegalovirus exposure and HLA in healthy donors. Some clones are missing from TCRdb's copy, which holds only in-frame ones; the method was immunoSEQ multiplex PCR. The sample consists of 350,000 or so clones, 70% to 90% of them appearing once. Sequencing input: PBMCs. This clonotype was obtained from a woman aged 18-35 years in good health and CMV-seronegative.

The CDR3 loop reads CASSDRDRHHGYTF. The CDR3, as DNA: TGTGCCAGCAGCGACCGGGACAGGCATCACGGCTACACCTTC. The chain has TRBV9 and TRBJ1-2; 8 nucleotides align to TRBD1. Germline-derived CDR1 and CDR2 are SGDLS and YYNGEE. The CDR3 extends over 14 amino acids. The V segment lost 3 bases and the J segment 8 bases; nucleotides outside the gene matches: 9.